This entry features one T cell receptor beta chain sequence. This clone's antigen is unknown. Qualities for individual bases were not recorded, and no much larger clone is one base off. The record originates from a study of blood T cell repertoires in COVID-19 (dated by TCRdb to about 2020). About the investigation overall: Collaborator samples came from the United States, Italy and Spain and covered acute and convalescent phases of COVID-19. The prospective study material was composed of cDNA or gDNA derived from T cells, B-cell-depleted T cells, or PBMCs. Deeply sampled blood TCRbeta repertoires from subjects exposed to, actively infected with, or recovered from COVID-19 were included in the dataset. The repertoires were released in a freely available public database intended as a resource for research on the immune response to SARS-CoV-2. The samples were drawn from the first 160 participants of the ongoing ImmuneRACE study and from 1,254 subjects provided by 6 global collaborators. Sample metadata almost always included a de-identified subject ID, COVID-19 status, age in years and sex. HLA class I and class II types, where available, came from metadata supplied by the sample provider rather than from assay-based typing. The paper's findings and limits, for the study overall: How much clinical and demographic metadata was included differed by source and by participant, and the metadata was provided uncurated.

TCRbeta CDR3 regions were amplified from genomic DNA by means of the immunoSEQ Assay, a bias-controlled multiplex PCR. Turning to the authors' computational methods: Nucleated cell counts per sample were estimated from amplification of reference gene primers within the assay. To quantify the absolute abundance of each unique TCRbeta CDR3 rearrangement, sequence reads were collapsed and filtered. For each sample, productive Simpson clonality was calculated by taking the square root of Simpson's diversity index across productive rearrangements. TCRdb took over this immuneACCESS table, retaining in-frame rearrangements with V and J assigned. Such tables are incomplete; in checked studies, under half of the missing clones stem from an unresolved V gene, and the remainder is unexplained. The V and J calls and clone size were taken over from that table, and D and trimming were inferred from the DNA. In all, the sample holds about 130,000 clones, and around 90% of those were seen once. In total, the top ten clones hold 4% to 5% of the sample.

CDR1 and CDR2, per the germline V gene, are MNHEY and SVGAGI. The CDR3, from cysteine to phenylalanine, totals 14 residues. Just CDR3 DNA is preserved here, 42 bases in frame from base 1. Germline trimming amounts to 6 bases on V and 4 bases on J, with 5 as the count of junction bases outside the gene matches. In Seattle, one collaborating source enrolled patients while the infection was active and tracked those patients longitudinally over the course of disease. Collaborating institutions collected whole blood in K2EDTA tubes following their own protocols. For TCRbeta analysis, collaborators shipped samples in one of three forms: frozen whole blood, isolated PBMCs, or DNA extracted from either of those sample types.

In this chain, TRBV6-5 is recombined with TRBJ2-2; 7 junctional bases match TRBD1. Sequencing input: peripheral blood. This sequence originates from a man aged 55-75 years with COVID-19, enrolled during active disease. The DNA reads TGTGCCAGCAGGGATTCAGGGGGCACCGGGGAGCTGTTTTTT. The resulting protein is CASRDSGGTGELFF.